Sequencing of this T cell receptor beta chain was carried out in a study of shared clonotypes between healthy human individuals (dated by TCRdb to 2019 to 2021). Looking at the study overall: The cohort comprised a couple of women and three men aged 18 to 49 years. For each donor, CD4 naive and CD4 memory were each run on three plates, CD8 naive on two plates, and CD8 memory on one plate. To estimate repertoire size and how much clonotypes are shared between individuals, the study performed deep sequencing of blood TCR repertoires from roughly five healthy adults. Libraries were prepared and TCR repertoires were sequenced by different laboratories using diverse techniques, in order to increase sequencing depth and limit assay-specific biases. Between about 0.94 and 8.9 billion PBMCs per donor were obtained by leukapheresis. Points the paper makes about the study in general: Estimated clonotype richness was generally larger for naive than for memory subsets. Pairwise subsampling led to the expectation that sequencing depth would affect the degree of clonotype sharing among donors. Sampling was restricted to blood, and TCR repertoires in tissues likely differ from the TCR repertoires found in blood. When several donors were compared, the shared fraction of clonotypes was 5% to 6.5% for naive CD4, roughly 3.3% for naive CD8, roughly 2.5% for memory CD4, and roughly 0.43% for memory CD8. Clonotypes shared by all four sorted-subset donors showed higher generation probabilities than non-shared clonotypes. Because the study included only a small number of donors, the genetic and exposure-history diversity represented was limited. Even with the large sequencing depth, rarefaction of the sorted-subset datasets indicated that sequencing was incomplete.

The donors were healthy, HIV-negative adults who had no recently reported acute infections or vaccinations. Only Caucasian adults living in Nashville, Tennessee, USA were represented among the donors. CD4+ T cells were enriched by magnetic negative selection; naive cells were then positively selected on CD45RA, and the negative fraction formed the memory subset. Blood was obtained by leukapheresis, after which PBMCs were separated by Ficoll-Histopaque density gradient centrifugation and cryopreserved in liquid nitrogen vapor phase. Analytical flow cytometry was used to check the purity and quantity of each magnetically sorted T cell population. Genomic DNA was isolated from every sorted fraction and measured by UV absorbance on a Nanodrop 2000c. Using the deep immunoSEQ assay, multiplex PCR amplified TCR CDR3 regions from genomic DNA. For each cell subset, the extracted genomic DNA was distributed evenly across all wells of several immunoSEQ 96-well plates, and each plate served as one replicate. For sorted subsets, each replicate PCR was loaded with approximately 0.2 ug genomic DNA, equivalent to some 27,000 T cell genomes. Purified libraries were quantified with a Qubit 3.0 fluorometer, sized on a Bioanalyzer 2100, and re-quantified with the KAPA Library Quantification kit. Every immunoSEQ 96-well plate was sequenced on a dedicated single-read 150-cycle Illumina NextSeq 550 flow cell. The paper's data handling went like this. The immunoSEQ output contained only junctional sequences without quality scores, so filtering could not match that applied to full-length reads. Sequences were annotated with PyIR, a Python wrapper for IgBLAST v1.9, using IMGT germline references to assign V/J genes and CDR3. Reads with weak V/J assignments (E-value above 1e-6), missing CDR3, stop codons, out-of-frame junctions, or ambiguous translated residues were removed. V3J clonotypes were defined as sequences sharing an identical inferred V gene, J gene, and CDR3 amino acid sequence. Percentage overlap between repertoires was calculated by dividing the number of shared unique clonotypes by the size of the smaller repertoire. RTK rarefaction, the Chao1 estimator, and Recon v2.1 estimates of unobserved clonotypes were used to assess repertoire richness. OLGA was used to compute generation probabilities for all TCRbeta clonotypes that the gDNA method yielded from several donors. In its TCRdb copy, this immuneACCESS table keeps in-frame sequences only and misses some clones. Where compared with another copy, unresolved V genes explain less than half of these, and the others have no known cause. V and J calls and clone size are those listed in that table; D and trimming were worked out from the DNA. This sample comprises 2 million to 2.5 million clones, more than 90% of them detected only once. The ten biggest clones cover less than 0.15% of the sample.

Details on this clone: Its antigen remains undetermined. Per-nucleotide qualities are absent, and no much larger clonotype sits a single base away.

From the cysteine through the phenylalanine, the CDR3 covers 11 amino acids. The only DNA kept is the CDR3, 33 bases in frame from the first base. CDR1 DFQATT and CDR2 SNEGSKA are derived from the germline V gene (reference sequence). V was cut back by 4 bases and J by 9 bases, leaving a gap of 10 bases between them. The sequencing input was naive CD4+ T cells sorted from blood. Reading the label with the study, this specimen's cell subset or site is: CD45RA+ positively selected. This receptor was identified in a man aged 18 to 30 in good health. The chain couples TRBV20-1 to TRBJ2-1; the D gene identity is not certain. DNA sequence: TGCAGTGCTAAGATCGGGCCTGAGCAGTTCTTC. Its translation reads: CSAKIGPEQFF.